The 24 T cell receptor beta chains below come from one sample, sequenced in a study of T cell repertoires in aging, cancer and after chemotherapy. A mixed TRB-A/B primer pool amplified rearranged TRB by multiplex touch-down PCR. TCRdb passed the multiplex PCR reads through MiXCR, listing each CDR3 protein once. Of approximately 8,000 distinct CDR3 sequences listed, 37% are singletons. The template was genomic DNA from peripheral blood, not RNA. The specimen was blood. These TCRs come from a human donor in good health.

With regard to this clonotype: One end of the junction fails to match germline, which may point to a read error. V and J are TRBV7-6 and TRBJ2-1; D might be TRBD2 (5 bases). CDR3 length: 14 amino acids. CDR1 is SGHVS, CDR2 FNYEAQ, per germline. The CDR3 region is CVSSLTTEVNEQFF. The CDR3 DNA reads as TGTGTCAGCAGCTTGACGACGGAGGTCAATGAGCAGTTCTTC.

DNA for the CDR3: TGTGCCAGCAGCTCCCGACGGGAGAACTACAATGAGCAGTTCTTC. This gives the protein CASSSRRENYNEQFF. V and J are TRBV7-2 and TRBJ2-1; TRBD2 might be the D (6 bases). The CDR3 has 15 residues. V was pared by 4 bases and J by 3 bases, with 13 bases between. Germline CDR1 reads SGHTA; CDR2 reads FQGNSA.

This clonotype was seen more than once but under ten times. The chain carries TRBV18 and TRBJ2-3; D is perhaps TRBD2 (7 bases). From germline, CDR1 is KGHSH and CDR2 LQKENI. The CDR3 extends over 14 amino acids. V lost 2 bases, J lost 4 bases, and 10 bases lay in between. CDR3 in DNA: TGTGCCAGCTCACCATGGGGGGGGCCAGATACGCAGTATTTT. Translating gives CASSPWGGPDTQYF.

This sequence joins TRBV6-5 and TRBJ2-1, with 7 bases that match TRBD2. Germline CDR1 reads MNHEY; CDR2 reads SVGAGI. The CDR3 loop spans 15 amino acids. The V segment lost 10 bases and the J segment 4 bases; nucleotides outside the gene matches: 13. CDR3 bases: TGTGCCACAGAACGTCAAGCGGGGCGGTACAATGAGCAGTTCTTC. The encoded protein is CATERQAGRYNEQFF.

The genes are TRBV27 and TRBJ1-2; 10 bases map to TRBD1. Germline V gene data show CDR1 as MNHEY and CDR2 as SMNVEV (reference sequence). This CDR3 is 15 amino acids long. The V and J ends lost 2 bases and 4 bases, in that order; junction bases with no gene match: 4. CDR3: CASSLEGDRGYGYTF. CDR3 DNA: TGTGCCAGCAGTTTAGAGGGGGACAGGGGCTATGGCTACACCTTC.

This clonotype was picked up a small number of times. V gene TRBV18 combines with J gene TRBJ2-7; 11 bases match TRBD2. Germline V gene data show CDR1 as KGHSH and CDR2 as LQKENI. The CDR3 loop spans 15 amino acids. V lost 2 bases to trimming and J lost 4 bases; unmatched junction nucleotides: 4. The CDR3 sequence is CASSPASGGRYEQYF. As DNA, the CDR3 is TGTGCCAGCTCACCAGCTAGCGGGGGGCGATACGAGCAGTACTTC.

V usage is TRBV7-9 and J usage is TRBJ1-2; tentative D call: TRBD1 (5 bases). CDR3 length: 12 amino acids. Trimming removed 0 bases at V and 9 bases at J, with 8 bases between. CDR1 is SEHNR, CDR2 FQNEAQ, per germline (reference sequence). The CDR3 loop reads CASSLARASYTF. The CDR3 region has the DNA TGTGCCAGCAGCTTAGCCAGGGCGAGCTACACCTTC.

J is TRBJ1-2 and V is TRBV6-2 or TRBV6-3, with D possibly being TRBD1 (6 bases). Deletions cut 2 bases from V and 6 bases from J, with 10 bases between. CDR1 and CDR2 (germline): MNHEY, SVGEGT. This CDR3 comprises 13 residues. The CDR3 bases are TGTGCCAGCAGTTACCTTACAGGGAATGGCTACACCTTC. It translates to CASSYLTGNGYTF.

Sample share makes this clonotype medium-sized. V is TRBV19 and J is TRBJ2-3; D is perhaps TRBD1 (5 bases). The CDR3 runs to 14 residues. V was shortened by 5 bases and J by 1 base, with 10 bases between the two germline ends. Germline V gives CDR1 LNHDA, CDR2 SQIVND (reference sequence). The CDR3 spells CASSLLTGTDTQYF. CDR3 nucleotide sequence: TGTGCCAGTAGTCTCCTGACAGGCACAGATACGCAGTATTTT. Variable domain in full (rest from reference TRBV19 and TRBJ2-3): DGGITQSPKYLFRKEGQNVTLSCEQNLNHDAMYWYRQDPGQGLRLIYYSQIVNDFQKGDIAEGYSVSREKKESFPLTVTSAQKNPTAFYLCASSLLTGTDTQYFGPGTRLTVL.

V and J are TRBV7-2 and TRBJ2-1, with 8 bases matching TRBD2. This CDR3 is built from 15 residues. Germline assignment: CDR1 SGHTA and CDR2 FQGNSA. V gave up 4 bases and J gave up 3 bases; unmatched junction bases: 5. In DNA, the CDR3 is TGTGCCAGCAGCTCCCATAGCGGGAACTACAATGAGCAGTTCTTC. Its translation is CASSSHSGNYNEQFF.

This clonotype has just a few counts. This chain uses TRBV5-6 with TRBJ2-3; the match to TRBD1 covers 8 bases. The CDR3 extends over 14 amino acids. CDR1 is SGHDT and CDR2 is YYEEEE in the germline V gene. With V trimmed by 3 bases and J by 5 bases, 5 bases remained unmatched. For the CDR3, the DNA is TGTGCCAGCAGCTCGGGACAGGTGAGAGATACGCAGTATTTT. Its protein is CASSSGQVRDTQYF. The full variable domain, its missing parts supplied by reference TRBV5-6 and TRBJ2-3, is DAGVTQSPTHLIKTRGQQVTLRCSPKSGHDTVSWYQQALGQGPQFIFQYYEEEERQRGNFPDRFSGHQFPNYSSELNVNALLLGDSALYLCASSSGQVRDTQYFGPGTRLTVL.

V gene TRBV6-1 combines with J gene TRBJ1-1; TRBD1 matches 8 bases. Germline V gene data show CDR1 as MNHNS and CDR2 as SASEGT. CDR3 length: 16 amino acids. V dropped 5 bases and J dropped 3; count of bases not matched to a gene: 11. CDR3: CASSYRAGGQDTEAFF. In DNA, the CDR3 is TGTGCCAGCAGTTACCGGGCAGGGGGCCAGGACACTGAAGCTTTCTTT.

The chain is built from TRBV7-3 and TRBJ2-3, with D perhaps matching TRBD1 (5 bases). The V gene lost 1 base and the J gene lost 4 bases, with 15 bases spanning the gap. The germline V gene has CDR1 SGHTA and CDR2 FQGTGA. The CDR3 runs to 16 residues. CDR3: CASSLSPAGFSDTQYF. CDR3 in DNA: TGTGCCAGCAGCTTAAGTCCCGCAGGGTTCTCAGATACGCAGTATTTT. The full variable domain, rest sourced from reference TRBV7-3 and TRBJ2-3, is GAGVSQTPSNKVTEKGKYVELRCDPISGHTALYWYRQSLGQGPEFLIYFQGTGAADDSGLPNDRFFAVRPEGSVSTLKIQRTERGDSAVYLCASSLSPAGFSDTQYFGPGTRLTVL.

The CDR3 DNA is TGTGCCAGCAGGCCCCTTAGCGGGGCGAACACAGATACGCAGTATTTT. This translates into CASRPLSGANTDTQYF. J is TRBJ2-3 and V is TRBV6-2 or TRBV6-3, with 8 positions matching TRBD2. The CDR3 length is 16 residues. Per the germline V gene, CDR1 is MNHEY and CDR2 is SVGEGT. Germline trimming cut 6 bases from V and 2 bases from J; bases unmatched to any gene: 10.

This clonotype occurred once. The J gene is TRBJ1-5, the V gene TRBV19; unclear D gene. Per the germline V gene, CDR1 is LNHDA and CDR2 is SQIVND (reference sequence). V lost 3 bases to trimming and J lost 0 bases, with 9 bases between them. This CDR3 is built from 15 residues. The CDR3 loop reads CASSIVPSSNQPQHF. The CDR3 nucleotides are TGTGCCAGTAGTATTGTTCCATCTAGCAATCAGCCCCAGCATTTT.

This CDR3 is CASRESGRPSQFF. The CDR3 DNA reads as TGTGCCAGCAGGGAAAGCGGGAGGCCTTCGCAGTTCTTC. The chain couples TRBV6-5 to TRBJ2-1; 9 bases match TRBD2. The CDR3 sequence is 13 residues long. Trimming removed 6 bases from V and 12 bases from J; junction bases left unmatched: 9. Per germline, CDR1 MNHEY and CDR2 SVGAGI.

By frequency in the sample, this clonotype is large. The rearrangement uses TRBV29-1 and TRBJ2-6, with no clear D. Trimming took 4 bases from V and 0 from J, leaving 7 bases between them. The CDR3 has 14 residues. Germline V gene data show CDR1 as SQVTM and CDR2 as ANQGSEA. Here the CDR3 DNA reads TGCAGCGTTGTGACCGTCTCTGGGGCCAACGTCCTGACTTTC. This sequence encodes CSVVTVSGANVLTF. Combining the CDR3 with reference TRBV29-1 and TRBJ2-6 gives the whole variable domain SAVISQKPSRDICQRGTSLTIQCQVDSQVTMMFWYRQQPGQSLTLIATANQGSEATYESGFVIDKFPISRPNLTFSTLTVSNMSPEDSSIYLCSVVTVSGANVLTFGAGSRLTVL.

This rearrangement joins TRBV19 to TRBJ1-1; the D is unclear. V was pared by 1 base and J by 5 bases, with 8 bases between. CDR1 and CDR2 from the germline V gene are LNHDA and SQIVND (reference sequence). CDR3 length equals 13 residues. Written as DNA, the CDR3 is TGTGCCAGTAGTATAGGCAGTTCTACTGAAGCTTTCTTT. This sequence encodes CASSIGSSTEAFF. The whole variable domain, remainder taken from reference TRBV19 and TRBJ1-1, is DGGITQSPKYLFRKEGQNVTLSCEQNLNHDAMYWYRQDPGQGLRLIYYSQIVNDFQKGDIAEGYSVSREKKESFPLTVTSAQKNPTAFYLCASSIGSSTEAFFGQGTRLTVV.

The chain is built from TRBV6-1 and TRBJ2-3; 8 bases map to TRBD1. The junction had 5 bases not matched to a gene; V was cut back by 5 bases and J by 4 bases. The CDR3 consists of 14 residues. The germline V gene encodes CDR1 MNHNS and CDR2 SASEGT. The CDR3 protein is CASSNRGSPDTQYF. CDR3 in DNA: TGTGCCAGCAGTAACAGGGGGAGCCCAGATACGCAGTATTTT.

V and J are TRBV5-4 and TRBJ1-2, with 7 bases fitting TRBD1. With V trimmed by 4 bases and J by 1 base, 7 bases remained unmatched. CDR3 size: 15 residues. The germline gives CDR1 SGHNT, CDR2 YYREEE (reference sequence). The CDR3 nucleotides are TGTGCCAGCAGCCTGAACAGGGGTGTTAACTATGGCTACACCTTC. It translates to CASSLNRGVNYGYTF.

In nucleotides, the CDR3 is TGTGCCAGCAGCTTGATAAGGGGGCTTAAGGAGACCCAGTACTTC. Its translation is CASSLIRGLKETQYF. The gene calls are TRBV5-4 and TRBJ2-5; 7 bases fit TRBD1. CDR3 length equals 15 residues. Germline trimming cut 1 base from V and 5 bases from J; bases unmatched to any gene: 8. The germline V gene has CDR1 SGHNT and CDR2 YYREEE (reference sequence).

This clonotype has more than one count but fewer than ten. V and J are TRBV10-3 and TRBJ2-5; 9 nucleotides line up with TRBD1. The V segment lost 6 bases and the J segment 2 bases; nucleotides outside the gene matches: 7. The CDR3 runs to 15 residues. Looked up from germline, CDR1 is ENHRY and CDR2 is SYGVKD. The DNA of the CDR3 is TGTGCCATCAGCAGGACAGGGGATATGCAAGAGACCCAGTACTTC. Amino acids: CAISRTGDMQETQYF.

This clonotype was counted only a few times. The chain couples TRBV5-6 to TRBJ1-4; unclear D gene. This CDR3 region has 14 residues. Trimming removed 1 base at V and 4 bases at J, with 8 bases between. CDR1 is SGHDT and CDR2 is YYEEEE in the germline V gene. CDR3 protein: CASSLIQYNEKLFF. The CDR3 region has the DNA TGTGCCAGCAGCTTGATCCAGTATAATGAAAAACTGTTTTTT.

This clonotype was observed once. This sequence joins TRBV12-3 or TRBV12-4 and TRBJ1-5; possibly TRBD1 for D (6 bases). This CDR3 has 15 residues. V was trimmed by 6 bases and J by 2 bases, leaving 14 bases between them. CDR3 sequence reads: CASSGGGAGNQPQHF. For the CDR3, the DNA is TGTGCCAGCAGCGGCGGGGGGGCAGGCAATCAGCCCCAGCATTTT.